The rows below give T cell receptor beta chains drawn from one sample of a study of T cell repertoires in cytomegalovirus infection. No antigen is known for these receptors. Each CDR3 protein is one row after TCRdb ran MiXCR on the reads. Counted here are about 310,000 distinct CDR3 sequences, more than 20% occurring once; the ten biggest clones make up 10% to 15%. The specimen comprised cultured PBMCs, sampled from culture after CMV antigen stimulation. All receptors derive from a human donor in good health (CMV status not recorded). Some clones in this sample may be carry-over from other donors' samples. The CDR3 runs from the conserved cysteine through the conserved F or W. Fields, in order: CDR3 DNA, CDR3 protein, clone size, J gene, D gene, V gene. A D gene is named only where the DNA matches it firmly. The size of a clone is reported for some rows only, either as once, few or many, or as a class for expanded clones.

DNA: TGTGCCAGCAGTTACGGGCGGACCGGGGAGCTGTTTTTT
CDR3: CASSYGRTGELFF
size: few
J: TRBJ2-2
D: .
V: TRBV6-5

DNA: TGTGCCAGCAGCCCATCTAGCGGGCCCGTTTACGAGCAGTACTTC
CDR3: CASSPSSGPVYEQYF
size: many
J: TRBJ2-7
D: TRBD2
V: TRBV7-9

DNA: TGTGCCAGCAGTTTTGGTACCACAGATACGCAGTATTTT
CDR3: CASSFGTTDTQYF
size: many
J: TRBJ2-3
D: .
V: TRBV28

DNA: TGTGCCAGCAGCTACCAAAAGAGAGATACGCAGTATTTT
CDR3: CASSYQKRDTQYF
size: .
J: TRBJ2-3
D: .
V: TRBV7-2

DNA: TGTGCCAGCAGCCTGGGACAGGGCTTTAACTATGGCTACACCTTC
CDR3: CASSLGQGFNYGYTF
size: .
J: TRBJ1-2
D: TRBD1
V: TRBV7-4

DNA: TGCAGCGTTGCCCACCTCACTCGGGGTCCCTCCTACGAGCAGTACTTC
CDR3: CSVAHLTRGPSYEQYF
size: few
J: TRBJ2-7
D: .
V: TRBV29-1

DNA: TGCGCCAGCAGCCAACTATTTAAACTAGCGGAGGGGTACAATGAGCAGTTCTTC
CDR3: CASSQLFKLAEGYNEQFF
size: many
J: TRBJ2-1
D: TRBD2
V: TRBV4-3

DNA: TGTGCTAGCAGCTTAGCATCTTTGGGGAGGGGCGCTGGGGCCAACGTCCTGACTTTC
CDR3: CASSLASLGRGAGANVLTF
size: .
J: TRBJ2-6
D: TRBD2
V: TRBV7-6

DNA: TGTGCCAGCAGCGGAGGGGCACTAAGTTATGGCTACACCTTC
CDR3: CASSGGALSYGYTF
size: few
J: TRBJ1-2
D: .
V: TRBV9

DNA: TGTGCCAGCAGTGATTTTGTAGCGGGATCGTCAAATGAGCAGTTCTTC
CDR3: CASSDFVAGSSNEQFF
size: once
J: TRBJ2-1
D: TRBD2
V: TRBV2

DNA: TGTGCCAGCAGCCCCCTCCGTGGACAGGCCGCAAGGATCACTGAAGCTTTCTTT
CDR3: CASSPLRGQAARITEAFF
size: many
J: TRBJ1-1
D: TRBD1
V: TRBV7-6

DNA: TGTGCCAGCAGCTTAGCTAGCGGGAGGTTATATGAGCAGTTCTTC
CDR3: CASSLASGRLYEQFF
size: few
J: TRBJ2-1
D: TRBD2
V: TRBV7-9

DNA: TGTGCCAGCAGCGGACGGGCTCGTCCTTACGAGCAGTACTTC
CDR3: CASSGRARPYEQYF
size: .
J: TRBJ2-7
D: .
V: TRBV28

DNA: TGCAGTGCTAGAGTTCGGGAAAGAGCTGGAAACACCATATATTTT
CDR3: CSARVRERAGNTIYF
size: .
J: TRBJ1-3
D: .
V: TRBV20-1

DNA: TGCGCCAGCAGCCAAGGGACGAACCGGGATGAGCAGTTCTTC
CDR3: CASSQGTNRDEQFF
size: .
J: TRBJ2-1
D: .
V: TRBV4-1

DNA: TGTGCCAGCAGGTCGGGAGACAGCAATCAGCCCCAGCATTTT
CDR3: CASRSGDSNQPQHF
size: .
J: TRBJ1-5
D: .
V: TRBV6-2/TRBV6-3

DNA: TGTGCCAGCAGTTACTCGCACACAGATACGCAGTATTTT
CDR3: CASSYSHTDTQYF
size: .
J: TRBJ2-3
D: .
V: TRBV6-8

DNA: TGTGCCAGCAGTTACTCGGGGCTAGCGGGAGGGTGGATCAATGAGCAGTTCTTC
CDR3: CASSYSGLAGGWINEQFF
size: .
J: TRBJ2-1
D: TRBD2
V: TRBV6-2/TRBV6-3

DNA: TGTGCCAGCATGGGACAGGGAGCACCTATGCAGTTCTTC
CDR3: CASMGQGAPMQFF
size: few
J: TRBJ2-1
D: TRBD1
V: TRBV6-2/TRBV6-3

DNA: TGTGCCAGCAGCCCCGCGTTAGGCTACGAGCAGTACTTC
CDR3: CASSPALGYEQYF
size: .
J: TRBJ2-7
D: .
V: TRBV7-8

DNA: TGTGCCAGTAAGAACGTTATTATCGATGAGCAGTTCTTC
CDR3: CASKNVIIDEQFF
size: once
J: TRBJ2-1
D: .
V: TRBV2

DNA: TGTGCCAGTAGAATGACTAGCGGCCAAGAGACCCAGTACTTC
CDR3: CASRMTSGQETQYF
size: few
J: TRBJ2-5
D: TRBD2
V: TRBV19

DNA: TGTGCCAGTAGTATAGATCTGGCGGGAGTGAACGAGCAGTACTTC
CDR3: CASSIDLAGVNEQYF
size: .
J: TRBJ2-7
D: TRBD2
V: TRBV19

DNA: TGTGCCAGCAGTTACACGGCAGGGGGCGCGAGCACTGAAGCTTTCTTT
CDR3: CASSYTAGGASTEAFF
size: few
J: TRBJ1-1
D: TRBD1
V: TRBV6-2/TRBV6-3

DNA: TGTGCCAGCCGAAATAGCGGCTCCTACGAGCAGTACTTC
CDR3: CASRNSGSYEQYF
size: many
J: TRBJ2-7
D: .
V: TRBV6-2/TRBV6-3

DNA: TGCAGTGCTAGAGTCCGGGAGTCCACCGATGAGCAGTTCTTC
CDR3: CSARVRESTDEQFF
size: few
J: TRBJ2-1
D: .
V: TRBV20-1

DNA: TGTGCCAGCACCTTAGGGAGGTATGACACAGATACGCAGTATTTT
CDR3: CASTLGRYDTDTQYF
size: .
J: TRBJ2-3
D: .
V: TRBV6-5

DNA: TGTGCCAGCAGCCGAAACATGCTGGGACAGGGAGATGAGCAGTTCTTC
CDR3: CASSRNMLGQGDEQFF
size: .
J: TRBJ2-1
D: TRBD1
V: TRBV7-3

DNA: TGTGCCGGACGGGGGGGAGAAGAGACCCAGTACTTC
CDR3: CAGRGGEETQYF
size: many
J: TRBJ2-5
D: TRBD2
V: TRBV7-9

DNA: TGTGCCAGCAGCTCCGACAGGGTTCATGGCTACACCTTC
CDR3: CASSSDRVHGYTF
size: .
J: TRBJ1-2
D: TRBD1
V: TRBV12-3/TRBV12-4

DNA: TGTGCCAGCAGTTTACACCTCCCCGGGGAGCTGTTTTTT
CDR3: CASSLHLPGELFF
size: .
J: TRBJ2-2
D: .
V: TRBV12-3/TRBV12-4

DNA: TGCAGTGCTAGAGATACTGGCAGTCCCATTCAGAACACCGGGGAGCTGTTTTTT
CDR3: CSARDTGSPIQNTGELFF
size: .
J: TRBJ2-2
D: .
V: TRBV20-1

DNA: TGTGCCAGCAGCTTAAAAAGAGCTCCAGCGGGAGGGCAGAATGAGCAGTTCTTC
CDR3: CASSLKRAPAGGQNEQFF
size: many
J: TRBJ2-1
D: TRBD2
V: TRBV7-9

DNA: TGTGCCAGCAGCTTGGGTAGGGGATTTAGGAACACTGAAGCTTTCTTT
CDR3: CASSLGRGFRNTEAFF
size: once
J: TRBJ1-1
D: .
V: TRBV5-6

DNA: TGTGCCAGCAGTTGGGGCAGCTCCTACAATGAGCAGTTCTTC
CDR3: CASSWGSSYNEQFF
size: .
J: TRBJ2-1
D: .
V: TRBV6-2/TRBV6-3

DNA: TGTGCCAGCAGCTTAGTTTTCGCGGAGACCCAGTACTTC
CDR3: CASSLVFAETQYF
size: many
J: TRBJ2-5
D: .
V: TRBV7-2

DNA: TGTGCCAGCAGTGGGCGGGGTGGCTCCTACAATGAGCAGTTCTTC
CDR3: CASSGRGGSYNEQFF
size: .
J: TRBJ2-1
D: .
V: TRBV6-2/TRBV6-3

DNA: TGCAGTGCGTCCCGACCCCCTAATTCCTACAATGAGCAGTTCTTC
CDR3: CSASRPPNSYNEQFF
size: .
J: TRBJ2-1
D: .
V: TRBV20-1

DNA: TGTGCCAGCAGTTACACCGGGACTAGCAGTGAGCAGTTCTTC
CDR3: CASSYTGTSSEQFF
size: .
J: TRBJ2-1
D: TRBD2
V: TRBV6-6

DNA: TGTGCCAGCAGCTTAAGGGCCCCGGGACTAGCGGTCTACAATGAGCAGTTCTTC
CDR3: CASSLRAPGLAVYNEQFF
size: few
J: TRBJ2-1
D: TRBD2
V: TRBV7-3

DNA: TGTGCCAGCAGCTTCGGACTAGCGGGAGCTTGGGAGCAGTACTTC
CDR3: CASSFGLAGAWEQYF
size: many
J: TRBJ2-7
D: TRBD2
V: TRBV7-6

DNA: TGTGCCAGCAGCCCAACCGTAGCGGGAGGGGGGGCAGATACGCAGTATTTT
CDR3: CASSPTVAGGGADTQYF
size: few
J: TRBJ2-3
D: TRBD2
V: TRBV12-3/TRBV12-4

DNA: TGTGCCAGCAGCACCGGAGGGGGGTTCGGCTACACCTTC
CDR3: CASSTGGGFGYTF
size: .
J: TRBJ1-2
D: .
V: TRBV7-2

DNA: TGTGCCAGCAGCTTTGCGAGATCAGGCAATCAGCCCCAGCATTTT
CDR3: CASSFARSGNQPQHF
size: few
J: TRBJ1-5
D: .
V: TRBV7-8

DNA: TGTGCCAGCAGCTCGCCGGACAGGGAATTCAATGAGCAGTTCTTC
CDR3: CASSSPDREFNEQFF
size: .
J: TRBJ2-1
D: TRBD1
V: TRBV11-3

DNA: TGTGCCAGCAGCTTAACGTTTACAGGGTCGGGATTAGAGACCCAGTACTTC
CDR3: CASSLTFTGSGLETQYF
size: many
J: TRBJ2-5
D: .
V: TRBV7-2

DNA: TGCAGTGCCCGGAGGGGGGGCTTAAACAATGAGCAGTTCTTC
CDR3: CSARRGGLNNEQFF
size: few
J: TRBJ2-1
D: .
V: TRBV20-1

DNA: TGTGCCAGTAGTATGGAAGGGCGGACAGGGAGAACCGGGGAGCTGTTTTTT
CDR3: CASSMEGRTGRTGELFF
size: few
J: TRBJ2-2
D: TRBD1
V: TRBV19